The rows below give T cell receptor beta chains drawn from one sample of a study of cytomegalovirus exposure and HLA in healthy donors. Sequenced by immunoSEQ multiplex PCR; TCRdb stores in-frame clones only, minus some. Altogether 90,000 to 120,000 clones are present, around four fifths being singletons, with the ten largest covering roughly 7.8%. The source material was PBMCs. These receptors were collected from a man in his thirties or forties in good health and CMV-seronegative. Each CDR3 is given with its conserved first and last residue. The D gene is left open where the match is weak. Only some rows state a clone size, as once, few, many or a class for expanded clones.

V gene	J gene	clone size	D gene	CDR3 protein	CDR3 DNA
TRBV28	TRBJ2-5	NA	NA	CASSFEIRGKTQYF	TGTGCCAGCAGTTTCGAAATACGGGGGAAGACCCAGTACTTC
TRBV7-9	TRBJ2-3	NA	TRBD2	CASSVTSDTDTQYF	TGTGCCAGCAGCGTAACTAGCGACACAGATACGCAGTATTTT
TRBV15	TRBJ1-5	NA	TRBD1	CATSKGDSSNQPQHF	TGTGCCACCAGCAAAGGGGACAGTAGCAATCAGCCCCAGCATTTT
TRBV6-5	TRBJ1-5	NA	NA	CASSLQGLSNQPQHF	TGTGCCAGCAGTTTACAGGGCCTTAGCAATCAGCCCCAGCATTTT
TRBV23-1	TRBJ2-3	few	TRBD2	CASSQSAMGLAAYTDTQYF	TGCGCCAGCAGTCAATCGGCAATGGGGCTAGCGGCCTACACAGATACGCAGTATTTT
TRBV6-1	TRBJ2-7	NA	TRBD2	CASSEWASGYEQYF	TGTGCCAGCAGTGAATGGGCTAGCGGATACGAGCAGTACTTC
TRBV6-5	TRBJ2-1	NA	NA	CASSSGTRYNEQFF	TGTGCCAGCAGTTCGGGGACACGGTACAATGAGCAGTTCTTC
TRBV9	TRBJ1-4	few	NA	CASSVEDSRGEKLFF	TGTGCCAGCAGCGTAGAGGACAGTCGTGGGGAAAAACTGTTTTTT
TRBV5-6	TRBJ1-2	NA	NA	CASSLGPGNYGYTF	TGTGCCAGCAGCTTGGGTCCGGGAAACTATGGCTACACCTTC
TRBV5-4	TRBJ2-2	NA	NA	CASSPREGNTGELFF	TGTGCCAGCAGCCCCCGAGAGGGAAACACCGGGGAGCTGTTTTTT
TRBV5-6	TRBJ2-7	NA	TRBD1	CASSLRGGSIEQYF	TGTGCCAGCAGCTTGAGAGGGGGCAGTATAGAGCAGTACTTC
TRBV10-3	TRBJ2-1	NA	TRBD1	CAISEGQGGFDEQFF	TGTGCCATCAGTGAGGGACAGGGGGGCTTCGATGAGCAGTTCTTC
TRBV9	TRBJ2-2	NA	TRBD2	CASSTLAGSGELFF	TGTGCCAGCAGCACCCTAGCGGGATCGGGGGAGCTGTTTTTT
TRBV5-1	TRBJ2-3	NA	TRBD1	CASSLGTGGRDTQYF	TGCGCCAGCAGCTTGGGGACAGGGGGGAGAGATACGCAGTATTTT
TRBV30	TRBJ1-6	few	TRBD1	CAWSVLGTANSPLHF	TGTGCCTGGAGTGTACTAGGGACAGCTAATTCACCCCTCCACTTT
TRBV4-1	TRBJ1-1	NA	NA	CASSQGGGYTEAFF	TGCGCCAGCAGCCAGGGCGGGGGATACACTGAAGCTTTCTTT
TRBV7-9	TRBJ1-1	NA	NA	CASSLGSILGAFF	TGTGCCAGCAGCTTAGGGTCCATACTAGGAGCTTTCTTT
TRBV7-9	TRBJ1-2	NA	TRBD1	CASSLTAGGDGYTF	TGTGCCAGCAGCTTGACCGCAGGGGGCGATGGCTACACCTTC
TRBV19	TRBJ2-4	NA	NA	CASSTKAPTSFLLSDSIENIQYF	TGTGCCAGTAGTACAAAGGCCCCCACCTCCTTTCTCCTCAGCGACAGTATAGAAAACATTCAGTACTTC
TRBV2	TRBJ1-1	once	NA	CASSVDDGSGWTEAFF	TGTGCCAGCAGTGTAGATGACGGGTCCGGATGGACTGAAGCTTTCTTT
TRBV27	TRBJ1-1	NA	TRBD1	CASSLLGTARGEAFF	TGTGCCAGCAGTTTACTTGGGACAGCGAGGGGTGAAGCTTTCTTT
TRBV6-1	TRBJ2-1	NA	NA	CASSEARMWGPTSYNEQFF	TGTGCCAGCAGTGAAGCCCGAATGTGGGGGCCCACCTCCTACAATGAGCAGTTCTTC
TRBV18	TRBJ2-2	few	TRBD2	CASSLGPTSGNTGELFF	TGTGCCAGCTCACTTGGTCCGACTAGCGGGAACACCGGGGAGCTGTTTTTT
TRBV29-1	TRBJ1-2	NA	TRBD1	CSISSDRRGGYTF	TGCAGTATTTCCTCGGACAGGCGCGGTGGCTACACCTTC
TRBV27	TRBJ1-1	NA	TRBD1	CASSLLRLRQGDANTEAFF	TGTGCCAGCAGTTTACTTCGCTTGCGGCAGGGGGACGCGAACACTGAAGCTTTCTTT
TRBV30	TRBJ2-7	NA	NA	CAWSPSPVYEQYF	TGTGCCTGGAGTCCCTCCCCGGTGTACGAGCAGTACTTC
TRBV5-4	TRBJ1-2	NA	NA	CASSQDTKNYGYTF	TGTGCCAGCAGCCAGGACACCAAGAACTATGGCTACACCTTC
TRBV5-6	TRBJ1-1	few	TRBD1	CASSPTGDSNTEAFF	TGTGCCAGCAGCCCGACAGGGGACTCGAACACTGAAGCTTTCTTT
TRBV9	TRBJ2-1	NA	NA	CASSELAIPYNEQFF	TGTGCCAGCAGTGAACTCGCCATCCCCTACAATGAGCAGTTCTTC
TRBV30	TRBJ1-1	NA	TRBD1	CAWNHGDSSGGTFF	TGTGCCTGGAATCACGGGGACAGTTCCGGTGGGACTTTCTTT
TRBV5-1	TRBJ2-5	NA	TRBD2	CASTPGSGDTETQYF	TGCGCCAGCACCCCGGGTAGCGGGGATACCGAGACCCAGTACTTC
TRBV30	TRBJ1-2	few	TRBD1	CAWSSTGVANGYTF	TGTGCCTGGAGTTCGACAGGGGTTGCGAATGGCTACACCTTC
TRBV4-1	TRBJ2-7	few	NA	CASSQIEGEAYEQYF	TGCGCCAGCAGCCAAATAGAGGGGGAAGCCTACGAGCAGTACTTC
TRBV28	TRBJ2-7	few	TRBD2	CASSWRGLAVSYEQYF	TGTGCCAGCAGTTGGAGGGGTCTAGCGGTCTCCTACGAGCAGTACTTC
TRBV6-1	TRBJ2-7	few	NA	CASRQEPTIGEQYF	TGTGCCAGCAGGCAAGAGCCCACAATCGGGGAGCAGTACTTC
TRBV7-2	TRBJ2-7	NA	TRBD2	CASSRVAGAGNEQYF	TGTGCCAGCAGCAGAGTAGCGGGAGCGGGAAACGAGCAGTACTTC
TRBV9	TRBJ2-3	few	TRBD2	CASSERLAGTADTQYF	TGTGCCAGCAGCGAGCGACTAGCGGGTACCGCAGATACGCAGTATTTT
TRBV20-1	TRBJ1-4	few	NA	CSAIRQEKLFF	TGCAGTGCTATAAGACAGGAAAAACTGTTTTTT
TRBV27	TRBJ2-7	NA	TRBD2	CASSPLAGASSYEQYF	TGTGCCAGCAGTCCACTAGCGGGGGCGAGCTCCTACGAGCAGTACTTC
TRBV4-1	TRBJ2-3	NA	NA	CASSLTGRTDTQYF	TGCGCCAGCAGCTTGACAGGACGCACAGATACGCAGTATTTT
TRBV6-5	TRBJ2-7	NA	TRBD1	CASSYVDRGGYEQYF	TGTGCCAGCAGTTACGTGGACAGGGGAGGGTACGAGCAGTACTTC
TRBV4-2	TRBJ1-1	NA	TRBD1	CASSQDDRVGTEAFF	TGTGCCAGCAGCCAGGATGACAGGGTGGGGACTGAAGCTTTCTTT
TRBV28	TRBJ2-7	NA	NA	CASRSPGGGQYF	TGTGCCAGCAGATCCCCCGGGGGTGGGCAGTACTTC
TRBV7-2	TRBJ2-2	NA	TRBD2	CASALNGGGSITGELFF	TGTGCCAGCGCCCTTAACGGCGGCGGGAGTATCACCGGGGAGCTGTTTTTT
TRBV7-3	TRBJ2-2	NA	NA	CASSLSGDANTGELFF	TGTGCCAGCAGCTTAAGCGGGGACGCGAACACCGGGGAGCTGTTTTTT
TRBV27	TRBJ2-5	NA	TRBD1	CASRDPRTGIKTQYF	TGTGCCAGCAGGGACCCCCGGACAGGCATAAAGACCCAGTACTTC
TRBV25-1	TRBJ2-1	once	NA	CASSEHNNEQFF	TGTGCCAGCAGTGAACACAACAATGAGCAGTTCTTC
TRBV9	TRBJ2-5	NA	NA	CASSTRGVGETQYF	TGTGCCAGCAGCACCCGCGGGGTGGGTGAGACCCAGTACTTC
TRBV5-6	TRBJ2-7	NA	TRBD1	CASSLGRDSFGQYF	TGTGCCAGCAGCTTGGGAAGGGACAGCTTCGGGCAGTACTTC
TRBV5-6	TRBJ2-3	NA	TRBD2	CASSQRGALADTQYF	TGTGCCAGCAGCCAGCGGGGGGCTCTCGCAGATACGCAGTATTTT
TRBV30	TRBJ1-1	few	TRBD1	CAWSVRGGGYTEAFF	TGTGCCTGGAGTGTACGAGGGGGCGGGTACACTGAAGCTTTCTTT
TRBV6-5	TRBJ2-1	NA	TRBD2	CASKTSGGVYNEQFF	TGTGCCAGCAAAACTAGCGGGGGTGTCTACAATGAGCAGTTCTTC
TRBV7-6	TRBJ2-7	NA	TRBD1	CASSSDRGSYEQYF	TGTGCCAGCAGCTCGGACAGGGGCTCCTACGAGCAGTACTTC
TRBV9	TRBJ2-3	once	NA	CASSTTGQSTDTQYF	TGTGCCAGCAGCACGACAGGCCAGAGCACAGATACGCAGTATTTT